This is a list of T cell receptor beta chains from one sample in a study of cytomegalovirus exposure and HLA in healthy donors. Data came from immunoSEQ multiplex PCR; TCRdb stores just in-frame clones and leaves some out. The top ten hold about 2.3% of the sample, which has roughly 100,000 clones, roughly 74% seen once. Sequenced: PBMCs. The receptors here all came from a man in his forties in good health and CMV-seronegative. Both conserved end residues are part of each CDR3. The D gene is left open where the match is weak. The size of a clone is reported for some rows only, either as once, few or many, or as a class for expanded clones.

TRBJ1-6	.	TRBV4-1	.	CASSQENRPPLHF	TGCGCCAGCAGCCAAGAGAACAGACCACCCCTCCACTTT
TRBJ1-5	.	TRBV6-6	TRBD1	CASSLDRGGGNQPQHF	TGTGCCAGCAGTTTAGACAGGGGAGGAGGCAATCAGCCCCAGCATTTT
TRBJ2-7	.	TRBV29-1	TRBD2	CSVEDGGDEQYF	TGCAGCGTTGAAGATGGGGGGGACGAGCAGTACTTC
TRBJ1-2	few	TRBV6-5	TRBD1	CASSSDRVKKGYTF	TGTGCCAGCAGTTCCGACAGGGTGAAAAAAGGCTACACCTTC
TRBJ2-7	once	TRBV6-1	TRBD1	CASSFQGTGDHEQYF	TGTGCCAGCAGCTTTCAGGGGACAGGGGATCACGAGCAGTACTTC
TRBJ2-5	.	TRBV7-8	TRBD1	CASSLAPDRAQETQYF	TGTGCCAGCAGCTTAGCGCCGGACAGGGCGCAAGAGACCCAGTACTTC
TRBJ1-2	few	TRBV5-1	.	CASSFNSGFGSYGYTF	TGCGCCAGCAGCTTTAATTCAGGGTTCGGCAGCTATGGCTACACCTTC
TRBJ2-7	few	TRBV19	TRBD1	CASSIRTGGYEQYF	TGTGCCAGTAGTATCCGGACAGGTGGCTACGAGCAGTACTTC
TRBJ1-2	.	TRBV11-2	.	CASSPGVGYGYTF	TGTGCCAGCAGCCCAGGGGTTGGGTATGGCTACACCTTC
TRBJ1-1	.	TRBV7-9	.	CASSLSSQNTEAFF	TGTGCCAGCAGCCTATCAAGCCAGAACACTGAAGCTTTCTTT
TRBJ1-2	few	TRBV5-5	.	CASSFGSTIGYTF	TGTGCCAGCAGCTTTGGGAGTACTATAGGCTACACCTTC
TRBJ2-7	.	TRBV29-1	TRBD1	CSVTDRDPYEQYF	TGCAGCGTTACGGACAGGGACCCCTACGAGCAGTACTTC
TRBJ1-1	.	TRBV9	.	CASSVNRERDTEAFF	TGTGCCAGCAGCGTCAACAGGGAGAGGGACACTGAAGCTTTCTTT
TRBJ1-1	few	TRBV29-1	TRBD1	CSAMSGGNTEAFF	TGCAGCGCCATGTCAGGGGGTAACACTGAAGCTTTCTTT
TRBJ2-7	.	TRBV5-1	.	CASSLGQRGEQYF	TGCGCCAGCAGCTTGGGGCAAAGGGGAGAGCAGTACTTC
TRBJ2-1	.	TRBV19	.	CASSKEAGVYNEQFF	TGTGCCAGTAGTAAGGAGGCAGGGGTTTACAATGAGCAGTTCTTC
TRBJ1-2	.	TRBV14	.	CASSQGGQGGYTF	TGTGCCAGCAGCCAAGGGGGTCAGGGCGGCTACACCTTC
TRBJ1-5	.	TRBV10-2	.	CASTRDINQPQHF	TGCGCCAGCACCAGGGACATCAATCAGCCCCAGCATTTT
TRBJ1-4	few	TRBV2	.	CASAAPGHRAEKLFF	TGTGCCAGCGCCGCCCCGGGTCACAGGGCGGAAAAACTGTTTTTT